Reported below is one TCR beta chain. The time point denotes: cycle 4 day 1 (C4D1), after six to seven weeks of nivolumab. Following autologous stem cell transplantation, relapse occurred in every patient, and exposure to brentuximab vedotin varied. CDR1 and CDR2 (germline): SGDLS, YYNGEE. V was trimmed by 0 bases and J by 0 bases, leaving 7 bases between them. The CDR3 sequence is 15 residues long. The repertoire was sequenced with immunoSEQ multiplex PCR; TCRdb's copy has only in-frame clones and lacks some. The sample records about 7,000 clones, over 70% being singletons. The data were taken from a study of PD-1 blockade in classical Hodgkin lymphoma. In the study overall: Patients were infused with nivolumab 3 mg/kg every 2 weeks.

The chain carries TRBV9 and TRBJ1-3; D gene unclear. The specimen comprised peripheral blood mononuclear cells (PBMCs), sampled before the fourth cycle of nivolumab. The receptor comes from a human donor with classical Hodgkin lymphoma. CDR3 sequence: CASSVDGISGNTIYF. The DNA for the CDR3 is TGTGCCAGCAGCGTAGACGGAATCTCTGGAAACACCATATATTTT.